Following are 5 T cell receptor beta chains from one sample sequenced in a study of cytomegalovirus exposure and HLA in healthy donors. PCR used 60 Vbeta primers and 13 Jbeta primers. Measured with immunoSEQ multiplex PCR; TCRdb has only the in-frame clones, and not every one. The top ten hold around 1.6% of the sample, which has 150,000 to 200,000 clones, 75% to 85% seen once. Sequenced: PBMCs. These receptors all come from a girl aged 10-17 years in good health and CMV-seropositive.

V and J are TRBV13 and TRBJ1-2; 11 nucleotides match TRBD1. With V trimmed by 5 bases and J by 5 bases, 4 bases remained unmatched. This CDR3 comprises 14 residues. The V gene's germline CDR1 is PRHDT and CDR2 FYEKMQ (reference sequence). CDR3: CASSDGTGGYGYTF. The DNA for the CDR3 is TGTGCCAGCAGCGATGGGACAGGGGGTTATGGCTACACCTTC.

The chain recombines TRBV7-2 with TRBJ2-5, with 13 bases matching TRBD2. The junction had 8 bases not matched to a gene; V was cut back by 4 bases and J by 3 bases. There are 17 residues in the CDR3. CDR1 and CDR2 from the germline V gene are SGHTA and FQGNSA. CDR3 DNA: TGTGCCAGCAGCTATCGACTAGCGGGGGGAGAAAAAGAGACCCAGTACTTC. It is translated as CASSYRLAGGEKETQYF.

Here the CDR3 reads CSGRGQGGEQYF. CDR3 DNA: TGCAGCGGCCGAGGACAGGGCGGCGAGCAGTACTTC. V gene TRBV29-1 combines with J gene TRBJ2-7, with 8 nucleotides matching TRBD1. Germline-derived CDR1 and CDR2 are SQVTM and ANQGSEA. V lost 7 bases and J lost 6; bases outside the gene matches: 8. CDR3 length: 12 residues.

This chain links TRBV10-3 with TRBJ2-3; TRBD2 agrees at 12 bases. This CDR3 region has 16 residues. Per the germline V gene, CDR1 is ENHRY and CDR2 is SYGVKD. V gave up 3 bases and J gave up 6 bases; unmatched junction bases: 7. The CDR3 loop reads CAISDSTSGRLDTQYF. Written as DNA, the CDR3 is TGTGCCATCAGTGACTCCACTAGCGGGAGGTTGGATACGCAGTATTTT.

The gene calls are TRBV7-8 and TRBJ1-5, with 8 nucleotides matching TRBD1. V was clipped by 3 bases and J by 0 bases; unmatched bases: 4. Germline V lookup: CDR1 SGHVS, CDR2 FQNEAQ. The CDR3 is made up of 16 amino acids. The CDR3 reads CASSLDREDSNQPQHF. The CDR3 DNA sequence: TGTGCCAGCAGCTTGGACAGGGAAGATAGCAATCAGCCCCAGCATTTT.